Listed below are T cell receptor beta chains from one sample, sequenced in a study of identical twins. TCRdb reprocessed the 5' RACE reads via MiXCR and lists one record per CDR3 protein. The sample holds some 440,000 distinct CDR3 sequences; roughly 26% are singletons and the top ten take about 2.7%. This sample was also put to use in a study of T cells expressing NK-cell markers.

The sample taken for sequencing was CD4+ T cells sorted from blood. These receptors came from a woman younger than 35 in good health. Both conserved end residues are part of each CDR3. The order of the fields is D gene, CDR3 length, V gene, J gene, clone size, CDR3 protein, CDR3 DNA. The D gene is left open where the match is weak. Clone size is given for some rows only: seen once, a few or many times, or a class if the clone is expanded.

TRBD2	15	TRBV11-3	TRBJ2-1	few	CASSTLAGGRNEQFF	TGTGCCAGCAGCACCCTAGCGGGGGGGCGGAATGAGCAGTTCTTC
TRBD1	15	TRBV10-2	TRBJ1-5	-	CASSPFRDSGQPQHF	TGCGCCAGCAGCCCTTTCCGGGACAGCGGACAGCCCCAGCATTTT
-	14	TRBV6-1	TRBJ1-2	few	CASSEAMGNYGYTF	TGTGCCAGCAGTGAAGCGATGGGAAACTATGGCTACACCTTC
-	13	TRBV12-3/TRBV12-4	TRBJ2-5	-	CASSFRGPETQYF	TGTGCCAGCAGTTTTAGGGGACCGGAGACCCAGTACTTC
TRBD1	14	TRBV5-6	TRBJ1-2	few	CASSFATGGGGYTF	TGTGCCAGCAGCTTTGCTACAGGGGGAGGCGGCTACACCTTC
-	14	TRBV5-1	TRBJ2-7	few	CASSSDREGYEQYF	TGCGCCAGCAGCTCGGACCGGGAAGGCTACGAGCAGTACTTC
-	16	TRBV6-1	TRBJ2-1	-	CASRGLAPTGYNEQFF	TGTGCCAGCAGGGGCCTAGCGCCAACGGGATACAATGAGCAGTTCTTC
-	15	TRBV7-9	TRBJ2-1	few	CASSPQRVGYNEQFF	TGTGCCAGCAGCCCTCAGCGGGTTGGATACAATGAGCAGTTCTTC
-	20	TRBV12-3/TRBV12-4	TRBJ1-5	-	CASSRRDLGATFGSNQPQHF	TGTGCCAGCAGTAGACGGGATCTGGGGGCTACCTTTGGGAGCAATCAGCCCCAGCATTTT
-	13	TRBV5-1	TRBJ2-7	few	CASSLAQFYEQYF	TGCGCCAGCAGCTTGGCCCAGTTCTACGAGCAGTACTTC
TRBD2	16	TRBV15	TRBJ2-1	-	CATSRVRGTSVNEQFF	TGTGCCACCAGCAGAGTCCGTGGGACTAGCGTCAATGAGCAGTTCTTC
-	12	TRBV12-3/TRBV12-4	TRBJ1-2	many	CASSSQGYGYTF	TGTGCCAGCAGTTCACAGGGTTATGGCTACACCTTC
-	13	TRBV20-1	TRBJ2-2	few	CSARGRVTGELFF	TGCAGTGCTAGAGGAAGAGTCACCGGGGAGCTGTTTTTT
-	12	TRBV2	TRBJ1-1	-	CASIRLNTEAFF	TGTGCCAGCATAAGGTTGAACACTGAAGCTTTCTTT
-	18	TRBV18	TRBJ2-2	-	CASSPLNAALANTGELFF	TGTGCCAGCTCACCATTAAATGCCGCGCTAGCGAACACCGGGGAGCTGTTTTTT
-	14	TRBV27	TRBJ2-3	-	CASSSRGHADTQYF	TGTGCCAGCAGTTCCCGGGGGCATGCAGATACGCAGTATTTT
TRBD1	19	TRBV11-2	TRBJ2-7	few	CASSLDPLWDRISAYEQYF	TGTGCCAGCAGCTTAGACCCTCTCTGGGACAGGATAAGCGCCTACGAGCAGTACTTC
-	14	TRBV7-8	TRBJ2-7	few	CASSLRRITYEQYF	TGTGCCAGCAGCTTACGGAGAATTACCTACGAGCAGTACTTC
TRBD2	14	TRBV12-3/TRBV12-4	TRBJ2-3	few	CASRGTSGADTQYF	TGTGCCAGCAGGGGGACTAGCGGGGCAGATACGCAGTATTTT
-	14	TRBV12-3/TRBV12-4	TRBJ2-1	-	CASSLHLGQVEQFF	TGTGCCAGCAGCCTACACCTGGGGCAAGTGGAGCAGTTCTTC
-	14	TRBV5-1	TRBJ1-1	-	CASSSSRVGTEAFF	TGCGCCAGCAGCTCGAGTAGGGTAGGGACTGAAGCTTTCTTT
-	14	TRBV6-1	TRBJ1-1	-	CASSGLQMNTEAFF	TGTGCCAGCAGTGGCCTTCAGATGAACACTGAAGCTTTCTTT
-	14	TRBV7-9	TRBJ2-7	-	CASSLEALTGEQYF	TGTGCCAGCAGCTTAGAAGCTCTTACGGGGGAGCAGTACTTC
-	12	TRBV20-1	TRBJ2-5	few	CSASLEQETQYF	TGCAGTGCTAGTCTAGAGCAAGAGACCCAGTACTTC
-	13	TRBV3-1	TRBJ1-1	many	CASSQIRGTEAFF	TGTGCCAGCAGCCAAATCCGGGGCACTGAAGCTTTCTTT
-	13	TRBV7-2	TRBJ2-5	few	CASSLIGPETQYF	TGTGCCAGCAGCTTAATAGGCCCGGAGACCCAGTACTTC
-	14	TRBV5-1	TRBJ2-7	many	CASSLVASGYEQYF	TGCGCCAGCAGCTTGGTCGCCAGTGGATACGAGCAGTACTTC
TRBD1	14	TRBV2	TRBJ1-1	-	CASQGDRGRAEAFF	TGTGCCAGCCAGGGGGACAGGGGGAGGGCTGAAGCTTTCTTT
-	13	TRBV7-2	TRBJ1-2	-	CASSPEGRGGYTF	TGTGCCAGCAGCCCCGAAGGGCGCGGTGGCTACACCTTC
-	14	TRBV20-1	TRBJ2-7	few	CSARVGGPSYEQYF	TGCAGTGCTAGAGTAGGAGGACCATCCTACGAGCAGTACTTC
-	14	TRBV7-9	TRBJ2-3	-	CASRGGGPGDTQYF	TGTGCCAGCAGGGGCGGGGGCCCCGGGGATACGCAGTATTTT
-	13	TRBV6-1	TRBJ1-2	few	CASSSPQLDGYTF	TGTGCCAGCAGCTCGCCCCAGCTAGATGGCTACACCTTC
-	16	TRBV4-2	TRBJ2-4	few	CASSPEARAGSFIQYF	TGTGCCAGCAGCCCAGAGGCGAGGGCAGGGTCTTTCATTCAGTACTTC
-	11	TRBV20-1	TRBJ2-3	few	CSARTPDTQYF	TGCAGTGCTAGGACACCCGATACGCAGTATTTT
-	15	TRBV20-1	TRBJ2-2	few	CSARDSERLSGELFF	TGCAGTGCTAGAGATTCTGAGCGTCTCAGCGGGGAGCTGTTTTTT
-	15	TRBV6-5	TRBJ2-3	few	CASSYGGKSTDTQYF	TGTGCCAGCAGTTACGGCGGGAAGAGCACAGATACGCAGTATTTT
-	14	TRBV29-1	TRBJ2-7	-	CSVGGGSGTYEQYF	TGCAGCGTTGGTGGGGGTTCGGGGACCTACGAGCAGTACTTC
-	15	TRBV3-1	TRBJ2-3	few	CATCQSPGSEDTQYF	TGTGCCACCTGCCAAAGCCCAGGTAGTGAAGATACGCAGTATTTT
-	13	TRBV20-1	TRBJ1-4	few	CSARDSTNEKLFF	TGCAGTGCTAGAGATTCAACTAATGAAAAACTGTTTTTT
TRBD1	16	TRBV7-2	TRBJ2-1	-	CASSLVWDRSYNEQFF	TGTGCCAGCAGCTTAGTATGGGACAGATCCTACAATGAGCAGTTCTTC
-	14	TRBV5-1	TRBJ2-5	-	CASTSGGVQETQYF	TGCGCCAGCACCTCCGGGGGTGTTCAAGAGACCCAGTACTTC
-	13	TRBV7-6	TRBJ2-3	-	CASSLSDSSLQYF	TGTGCCAGCAGCTTAAGCGACTCATCGCTGCAGTATTTT
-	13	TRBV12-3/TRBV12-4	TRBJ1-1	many	CASSPRQDTEAFF	TGTGCCAGCAGTCCTCGACAGGACACTGAAGCTTTCTTT
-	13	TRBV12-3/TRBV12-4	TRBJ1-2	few	CASSLGTYYGYTF	TGTGCCAGCAGCCTTGGGACGTATTATGGCTACACCTTC
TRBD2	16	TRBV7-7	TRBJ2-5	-	CASSLEIAGPGEGQYF	TGTGCCAGCAGCTTAGAGATAGCGGGCCCGGGGGAGGGCCAGTACTTC
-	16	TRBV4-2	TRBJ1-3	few	CASSRVNRASGNTIYF	TGTGCCAGCAGCCGTGTGAACAGGGCTAGCGGAAACACCATATATTTT
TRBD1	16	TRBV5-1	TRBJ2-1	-	CASSYRTGSSYNEQFF	TGCGCCAGCAGCTACAGGACAGGGAGCTCCTACAATGAGCAGTTCTTC
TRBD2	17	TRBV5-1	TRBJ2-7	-	CASSFSGEGGRPYEQYF	TGCGCCAGCAGCTTTTCTGGGGAGGGCGGGAGGCCCTACGAGCAGTACTTC
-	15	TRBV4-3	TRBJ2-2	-	CASRILGQNTGELFF	TGCGCCAGCAGGATTTTGGGACAGAACACCGGGGAGCTGTTTTTT
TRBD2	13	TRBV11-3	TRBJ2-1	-	CASSLGWRGEQFF	TGTGCCAGCAGCTTAGGGTGGCGGGGGGAGCAGTTCTTC
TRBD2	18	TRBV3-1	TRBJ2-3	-	CASSPQRIAGGRTDTQYF	TGTGCCAGCAGCCCCCAACGGATAGCGGGGGGTCGGACAGATACGCAGTATTTT
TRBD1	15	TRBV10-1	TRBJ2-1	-	CASSATGGRYNEQFF	TGCGCCAGCAGTGCGACAGGGGGCCGCTACAATGAGCAGTTCTTC
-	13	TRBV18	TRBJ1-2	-	CASSRGPEGGYTF	TGTGCCAGCTCGCGGGGCCCCGAAGGTGGCTACACCTTC
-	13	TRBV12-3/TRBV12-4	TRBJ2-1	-	CASSFPPTVEQFF	TGTGCCAGCAGTTTCCCCCCAACCGTTGAGCAGTTCTTC
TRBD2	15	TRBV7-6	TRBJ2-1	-	CASSKPPGEGNEQFF	TGTGCCAGCAGCAAACCGCCGGGGGAGGGTAATGAGCAGTTCTTC
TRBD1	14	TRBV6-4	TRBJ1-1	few	CASRRDRGGTEAFF	TGTGCCAGCAGAAGGGACAGGGGTGGCACTGAAGCTTTCTTT
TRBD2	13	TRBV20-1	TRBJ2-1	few	CSASRSGKGEQFF	TGCAGTGCTAGTAGGAGCGGGAAGGGTGAGCAGTTCTTC
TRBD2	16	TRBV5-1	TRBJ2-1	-	CASRDLAGGSYNEQFF	TGCGCCAGCAGGGATCTAGCGGGGGGCTCCTACAATGAGCAGTTCTTC
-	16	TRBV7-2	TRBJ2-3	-	CASSLNGRVLPDTQYF	TGTGCCAGCAGCTTAAACGGGAGAGTGTTACCAGATACGCAGTATTTT